A selection of T cell receptor beta chains follows, all from one sample in a study of blood T cell repertoires in COVID-19. Some clones are missing from TCRdb's copy, which holds only in-frame ones; the method was immunoSEQ multiplex PCR. The repertoire holds roughly 200,000 clones, with about 90% as singletons. Sequenced input: peripheral blood. Receptors originate from a man between 18 and 35 years old with active or convalescent COVID-19. CDR3s include the opening cysteine and the closing phenylalanine or tryptophan. A D gene is named only where the DNA matches it firmly. Part of the rows lack a size; the others show once, few, many or a class for expanded clones.

D gene,CDR3 length,V gene,J gene,clone size,CDR3 DNA,CDR3 protein
NA,15,TRBV19,TRBJ1-1,NA,TGTGCCAGTAGTATAAAAACGGGGTTCGTCACTGAAGCTTTCTTT,CASSIKTGFVTEAFF
NA,15,TRBV6-2/TRBV6-3,TRBJ2-3,NA,TGTGCCAGCAGTTATGACTCGTCTAGCACAGATACGCAGTATTTT,CASSYDSSSTDTQYF
NA,15,TRBV28,TRBJ1-2,NA,TGTGCCAGCGAAGGACAGACCCAAATCGCCCACCGCTACACCTTC,CASEGQTQIAHRYTF
NA,16,TRBV14,TRBJ1-1,NA,TGTGCCAGCAGACCACAGGACGCGTTCCAGAACACTGAAGCTTTCTTT,CASRPQDAFQNTEAFF
NA,12,TRBV30,TRBJ1-5,NA,TGTGCCTGGAGTCCCGGCAATCAGCCCCAGCATTTT,CAWSPGNQPQHF
NA,14,TRBV6-5,TRBJ1-2,few,TGTGCCAGCAGCTCCGGACAGCTAGGCTATGGCTACACCTTC,CASSSGQLGYGYTF
TRBD2,17,TRBV27,TRBJ2-6,NA,TGTGCCAGCCGAACCCGGGGACTACCCTCTGGGGCCAACGTCCTGACTTTC,CASRTRGLPSGANVLTF
NA,11,TRBV2,TRBJ2-2,many,TGTGCCAGCATGGCGGGGAGGGAGCTGTTTTTT,CASMAGRELFF
NA,14,TRBV5-4,TRBJ1-1,NA,TGTGCCAGCAGTAACGCCCCAGGTGGCACTGAAGCTTTCTTT,CASSNAPGGTEAFF
NA,15,TRBV5-4,TRBJ2-2,NA,TGTGCCAGCAGCTTGTGGGCAGGGGACACCGGGGAGCTGTTTTTT,CASSLWAGDTGELFF
NA,13,TRBV18,TRBJ2-7,once,TGTGCCAGCTCACCACCGCACAGCTACGAGCAGTACTTC,CASSPPHSYEQYF
TRBD1,15,TRBV3-1/TRBV3-2,TRBJ1-5,NA,TGTGCCAGCAGGAACGGACAGGGAAAAAATCAGCCCCAGCATTTT,CASRNGQGKNQPQHF
NA,15,TRBV7-8,TRBJ1-1,NA,TGTGCCAGCAGCGCCCAATCGGGAGGGTACACTGAAGCTTTCTTT,CASSAQSGGYTEAFF
NA,12,TRBV2,TRBJ1-2,NA,TGTGCCAGCAGTGTGTCATTCAATGGCTACACCTTC,CASSVSFNGYTF
TRBD2,20,TRBV18,TRBJ2-1,NA,TGTGCCAGCTCACGAGATCCCGGGACTAGCGGGAGACTCTACTACAATGAGCAGTTCTTC,CASSRDPGTSGRLYYNEQFF
TRBD1,13,TRBV30,TRBJ1-1,NA,TGTGCCGGACGCAGGGGGATGAACACTGAAGCTTTCTTT,CAGRRGMNTEAFF
NA,13,TRBV24-1,TRBJ1-2,NA,TGTGCCACCTCTGGGACTCGGGGCTCCGGCTACACCTTC,CATSGTRGSGYTF
TRBD2,15,TRBV27,TRBJ2-7,NA,TGTGCCAGCAGTTTATCACTAGCGGGAGGGTACGAGCAGTACTTC,CASSLSLAGGYEQYF
TRBD2,15,TRBV24-1,TRBJ2-1,NA,TGTGCCACCAGTGATCCTAGCGGGGGAAACAATGAGCAGTTCTTC,CATSDPSGGNNEQFF
TRBD1,13,TRBV7-2,TRBJ2-7,NA,TGTGCCAGCAGCGGGGACAGGGGATACGAGCAGTACTTC,CASSGDRGYEQYF
NA,15,TRBV6-5,TRBJ2-2,NA,TGTGCCAGCAGTTACTCATCCGCGTGGACCGGGGAGCTGTTTTTT,CASSYSSAWTGELFF
NA,14,TRBV28,TRBJ2-3,NA,TGTGCCAGCAGTTTATTGGCGGGCTCCGGAACGCAGTATTTT,CASSLLAGSGTQYF
TRBD1,17,TRBV28,TRBJ1-1,NA,TGTGCCAGCAGCCCCAAATATGGACAGGGACTGAACACTGAAGCTTTCTTT,CASSPKYGQGLNTEAFF
NA,15,TRBV29-1,TRBJ1-4,NA,TGCAGCGTTGCAAGCGGGCCGGAACTTGACGAAAAACTGTTTTTT,CSVASGPELDEKLFF
TRBD1,15,TRBV7-9,TRBJ1-1,once,TGTGCCAGCAGCATCCCGGGACAGGGAAACACTGAAGCTTTCTTT,CASSIPGQGNTEAFF
NA,14,TRBV5-5,TRBJ1-1,NA,TGTGCCAGCAGCTTAAGGTCCGGGGTCACTGAAGCTTTCTTT,CASSLRSGVTEAFF
TRBD2,15,TRBV5-6,TRBJ2-7,NA,TGTGCCAGCAGCCCAACCCTCGCGGGAGGATGGCAGCAGTACTTC,CASSPTLAGGWQQYF
NA,13,TRBV12-5,TRBJ2-5,NA,TGTGCTAGTGGCACGGGTCGAAGGGAGACCCAGTACTTC,CASGTGRRETQYF
NA,11,TRBV28,TRBJ1-2,NA,TGTGCCCTTAAGGAGCCCTATGGCTACACCTTC,CALKEPYGYTF
TRBD1,15,TRBV4-1,TRBJ1-1,NA,TGCGCCAGCAGCCAAGTTCAGGGGGCGAGCACTGAAGCTTTCTTT,CASSQVQGASTEAFF
TRBD1,19,TRBV19,TRBJ1-1,NA,TGTGCCACCCTAGGAAGACAGGGCGAAAACTTGAAATTGAACACTGAAGCTTTCTTT,CATLGRQGENLKLNTEAFF
TRBD2,15,TRBV7-2,TRBJ2-7,few,TGTGCCAGCAGCTTGAGTCTAGCGGATTACTACGAGCAGTACTTC,CASSLSLADYYEQYF
NA,16,TRBV3-1/TRBV3-2,TRBJ2-4,once,TGTGCCAGCAGCCAAGATCCAGGACTAGCCAAAAACATTCAGTACTTC,CASSQDPGLAKNIQYF
TRBD2,13,TRBV10-3,TRBJ2-1,NA,TGTGCCATCAGTGGAACTAGCGAAGCTGAGCAGTTCTTC,CAISGTSEAEQFF
TRBD1,15,TRBV10-3,TRBJ2-2,few,TGTGCCACCAGGACAGGCGGTTCGAACACCGGGGAGCTGTTTTTT,CATRTGGSNTGELFF
NA,13,TRBV2,TRBJ1-1,NA,TGTGCCAGCAGATTTGGGAGGAACACTGAAGCTTTCTTT,CASRFGRNTEAFF
NA,18,TRBV11-1,TRBJ2-2,NA,TGTGCCAGCAGCCTAGCAGGGGCACACGAACACAACACCGGGGAGCTGTTTTTT,CASSLAGAHEHNTGELFF
NA,10,TRBV20-1,TRBJ1-2,NA,TGCAGTGCCAAAAACTATGGCTACACCTTC,CSAKNYGYTF
NA,13,TRBV18,TRBJ2-1,NA,TGTGCCAGCTCCCCGGGGTCCTACAATGAGCAGTTCTTC,CASSPGSYNEQFF
NA,13,TRBV4-3,TRBJ1-6,once,TGCGCCAGCAGCCAAGATCTTCTCCCCCCCCTCCACTTT,CASSQDLLPPLHF
NA,11,TRBV30,TRBJ2-7,NA,TGTGCCTGGAGTTCCAGGGTCGAGCAGTACTTC,CAWSSRVEQYF
NA,17,TRBV5-5,TRBJ2-1,NA,TGTGCCAGCAGCTTGCGAGGACATCTGAGCTCCTACAATGAGCAGTTCTTC,CASSLRGHLSSYNEQFF
TRBD2,19,TRBV27,TRBJ2-1,NA,TGTGCCAGCAGCTTTAACCCCGGGACTAGCGGGAGAAGCTACAATGAGCAGTTCTTC,CASSFNPGTSGRSYNEQFF
NA,12,TRBV25-1,TRBJ1-6,NA,TGTGCCAGCAGTGACCTCGTCTCACCCCTCCACTTT,CASSDLVSPLHF
NA,14,TRBV5-4,TRBJ2-5,NA,TGTGCCAGCAGAAGGTCCGGGGGACAAGAGACCCAGTACTTC,CASRRSGGQETQYF
TRBD2,18,TRBV28,TRBJ2-7,NA,TGTGCCAGCAGTTTCCCCGTAACTAGCGAACGAATTAACTACGAGCAGTACTTC,CASSFPVTSERINYEQYF
TRBD1,17,TRBV11-2,TRBJ2-5,NA,TGTGCCAGCAGCCCGGGCCCTGGGACAGGGGTCGTTGGGTCCCAGTACTTC,CASSPGPGTGVVGSQYF
NA,13,TRBV19,TRBJ1-1,NA,TGTGCCAGTAGTTTCAGGGAGAACACTGAAGCTTTCTTT,CASSFRENTEAFF